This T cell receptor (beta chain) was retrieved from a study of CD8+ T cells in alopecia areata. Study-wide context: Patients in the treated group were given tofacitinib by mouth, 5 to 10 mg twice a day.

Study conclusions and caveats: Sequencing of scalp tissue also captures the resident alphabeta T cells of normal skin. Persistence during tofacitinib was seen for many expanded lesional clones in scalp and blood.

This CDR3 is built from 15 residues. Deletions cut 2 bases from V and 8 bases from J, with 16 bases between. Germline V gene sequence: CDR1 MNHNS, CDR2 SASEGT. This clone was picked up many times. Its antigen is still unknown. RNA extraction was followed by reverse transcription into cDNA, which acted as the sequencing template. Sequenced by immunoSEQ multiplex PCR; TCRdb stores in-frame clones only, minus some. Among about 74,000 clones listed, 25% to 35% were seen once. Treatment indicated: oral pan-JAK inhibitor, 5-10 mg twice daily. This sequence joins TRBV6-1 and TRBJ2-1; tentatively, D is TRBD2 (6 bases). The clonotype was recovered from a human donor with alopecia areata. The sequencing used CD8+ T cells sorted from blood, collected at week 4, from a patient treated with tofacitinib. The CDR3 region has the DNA TGTGCCAGCAGTGAATGGGGGGAGGAAGTCGATGAGCAGTTCTTC. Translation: CASSEWGEEVDEQFF.